A single sample gave rise to the 4 T cell receptor beta chains below, sequenced in a study of post-analysis software for immune sequencing data. Built from TCR beta cDNA, the libraries had unique molecular identifiers in them. TCRdb analysed the PCR reads with MiXCR anew, one entry per CDR3 protein. The table lists hundreds of thousands of distinct CDR3 sequences, 59% of them singletons. Study-wide points: Compared with controls, patients had more of roughly 5 TRBV segments, including TRBV5-6, TRBV5-1 and TRBV20-1.

Antigens of these TCRs are unknown. The source material was blood. These TCRs come from a girl aged 2 to 10 with multiple sclerosis.

This CDR3 reads CATSDFRYNEQFF. The CDR3 DNA sequence: TGTGCCACCAGTGATTTCCGCTACAATGAGCAGTTCTTC. This chain connects TRBV24-1 to TRBJ2-1; the D is unclear. Germline V gene sequence: CDR1 KGHDR, CDR2 SFDVKD. The CDR3 contains 13 residues. The V end was cut by 1 base, the J end by 3 bases, with 3 bases between.

This chain uses TRBV5-6 with TRBJ1-1; no reliable D call. The germline gives CDR1 SGHDT, CDR2 YYEEEE. The CDR3 has 14 residues. Deletions cut 0 bases from V and 5 bases from J, with 11 bases between. The CDR3 DNA reads as TGTGCCAGCAGCTTGGACCCCCTTATTACTGAAGCTTTCTTT. It codes for CASSLDPLITEAFF. Using reference TRBV5-6 and TRBJ1-1 for the parts outside the CDR3, the full variable domain is DAGVTQSPTHLIKTRGQQVTLRCSPKSGHDTVSWYQQALGQGPQFIFQYYEEEERQRGNFPDRFSGHQFPNYSSELNVNALLLGDSALYLCASSLDPLITEAFFGQGTRLTVV.

The rearrangement links TRBV7-3 to TRBJ2-1; 14 nucleotides match TRBD2. This CDR3 has 16 residues. Looked up from germline, CDR1 is SGHTA and CDR2 is FQGTGA. The V segment lost 4 bases and the J segment 8 bases; nucleotides outside the gene matches: 7. The CDR3 DNA sequence: TGTGCCAGCAGCTCCCCGGGGACTAGCGGGAGTGATGAGCAGTTCTTC. Protein product: CASSSPGTSGSDEQFF.

This chain connects TRBV6-5 to TRBJ2-5; 7 nucleotides align to TRBD2. J was trimmed by 2 bases and V by 6 bases; bases with no gene match: 12. This CDR3 region has 16 residues. Per the germline V gene, CDR1 is MNHEY and CDR2 is SVGAGI. CDR3: CASSNPTSDRQETQYF. The CDR3 DNA reads TGTGCCAGCAGCAACCCCACTAGCGATCGTCAAGAGACCCAGTACTTC.